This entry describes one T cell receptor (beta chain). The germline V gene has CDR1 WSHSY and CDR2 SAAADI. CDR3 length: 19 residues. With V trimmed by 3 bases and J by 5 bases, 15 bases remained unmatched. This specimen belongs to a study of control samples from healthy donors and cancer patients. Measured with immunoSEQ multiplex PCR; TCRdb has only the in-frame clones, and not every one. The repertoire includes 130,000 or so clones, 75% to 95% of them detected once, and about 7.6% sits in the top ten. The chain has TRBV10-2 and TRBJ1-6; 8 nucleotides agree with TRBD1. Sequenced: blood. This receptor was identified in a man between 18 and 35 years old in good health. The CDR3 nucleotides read TGCGCCAGCAGTGAATCTCCGGGACAGGCGCCTAGGGATAATTCACCCCTCCACTTT. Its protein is CASSESPGQAPRDNSPLHF.